Each of the 26 T cell receptor beta chains below was sequenced from the same sample in a study of cytomegalovirus exposure and HLA in healthy donors. A multiplex PCR was run with 60 Vbeta primers and 13 Jbeta primers. TCRdb's table, derived via immunoSEQ multiplex PCR, lists solely in-frame clones and lacks some. Of some 110,000 clones in the sample, around 10% were seen once. The sequenced material came from PBMCs. Receptors originate from a man aged 25-45 years in good health and CMV-seronegative.

This clone came up a few times. The chain employs TRBV12-5 and TRBJ1-5, with D unresolved. V lost 8 bases to trimming and J lost 0 bases, with 5 bases between them. This CDR3 spans 12 amino acids. Germline-derived CDR1 and CDR2 are LGHNT and FRNRAP. The CDR3, as DNA: TGTGCTAGTCGTAATAGCAATCAGCCCCAGCATTTT. Its protein is CASRNSNQPQHF.

There are a few counts of this clone. The V call is TRBV27, the J call TRBJ2-7, with D perhaps TRBD2 (6 bases). The CDR3 has 16 amino acids. The germline V gene has CDR1 MNHEY and CDR2 SMNVEV (reference sequence). The V end was cut by 7 bases, the J end by 2 bases, with 21 bases between. The CDR3 DNA reads TGTGCCAGCACCCCCTCGGCAGGGACTGCGACCTACGAGCAGTACTTC. This translates into CASTPSAGTATYEQYF.

This rearrangement joins TRBV6-4 to TRBJ2-1; 8 bases fit TRBD2. Germline V lookup: CDR1 MRHNA, CDR2 SNTAGT. The CDR3 spans 15 residues. V was clipped by 8 bases and J by 3 bases; unmatched bases: 9. CDR3 coding DNA: TGTGCCAGCGCCAGAGCAGCGGGGGTCTACAATGAGCAGTTCTTC. Its protein product is CASARAAGVYNEQFF.

This clone was detected only a few times. This chain joins TRBV28 and TRBJ2-6; unclear D gene. The germline gives CDR1 MDHEN, CDR2 SYDVKM. The CDR3 loop spans 16 amino acids. The ends were cut back, 3 bases at V and 0 bases at J, with 9 bases in the middle. CDR3 residues: CASSFRVSSGANVLTF. The CDR3 bases are TGTGCCAGCAGTTTCCGGGTTAGCTCTGGGGCCAACGTCCTGACTTTC. Full variable domain (missing parts from reference TRBV28 and TRBJ2-6): DVKVTQSSRYLVKRTGEKVFLECVQDMDHENMFWYRQDPGLGLRLIYFSYDVKMKEKGDIPEGYSVSREKKERFSLILESASTNQTSMYLCASSFRVSSGANVLTFGAGSRLTVL.

This clone was observed a handful of times. This chain joins TRBV30 and TRBJ1-1, with 7 bases matching TRBD1. The CDR3 is made up of 13 amino acids. Germline V gives CDR1 GTSNPN, CDR2 SVGIG (reference sequence). Trimming cost V 5 bases and J 1 base; bases outside gene matches: 4. CDR3 sequence: CAWQTGTNTEAFF. CDR3 DNA sequence: TGTGCCTGGCAGACAGGGACGAACACTGAAGCTTTCTTT.

This clone was counted between two and nine times. The chain carries TRBV29-1 and TRBJ1-1, with 8 bases lining up with TRBD1. This CDR3 is 12 amino acids long. Germline V gives CDR1 SQVTM, CDR2 ANQGSEA. V lost 8 bases to trimming and J lost 5 bases; unmatched junction nucleotides: 7. Here the CDR3 reads CSTRTGRTEAFF. DNA for the CDR3: TGCAGCACCCGGACAGGGAGAACTGAAGCTTTCTTT. The full variable domain, completed using reference TRBV29-1 and TRBJ1-1, is SAVISQKPSRDICQRGTSLTIQCQVDSQVTMMFWYRQQPGQSLTLIATANQGSEATYESGFVIDKFPISRPNLTFSTLTVSNMSPEDSSIYLCSTRTGRTEAFFGQGTRLTVV.

V and J are TRBV4-1 and TRBJ2-7; the D gene is possibly TRBD2 (6 bases). Germline-derived CDR1 and CDR2 are MGHRA and YSYEKL. The V end was cut by 3 bases, the J end by 3 bases, with 18 bases between. The CDR3 runs to 16 residues. The DNA for the CDR3 is TGCGCCAGCAGCCAGGCCCGAGGAGGGGTCCTCTACGAGCAGTACTTC. It encodes CASSQARGGVLYEQYF.

This clone has just a few counts. The CDR3 reads CASSLEGRAANTEAFF. The CDR3 region has the DNA TGCGCCAGCAGCTTGGAAGGCAGGGCGGCGAACACTGAAGCTTTCTTT. This chain joins TRBV5-1 and TRBJ1-1; D may be TRBD1 (5 bases). This CDR3 is 16 amino acids long. V lost 0 bases and J lost 1, with 13 bases in between. Germline loops: CDR1 SGHRS, CDR2 YFSETQ.

The genes are TRBV5-1 and TRBJ1-1; D gene uncertain. Looked up from germline, CDR1 is SGHRS and CDR2 is YFSETQ. The CDR3 extends over 13 amino acids. Trimming pared 2 bases from V and 0 bases from J, leaving 5 bases between. CDR3 region: CASSFAMNTEAFF. CDR3 in DNA: TGCGCCAGCAGCTTCGCTATGAACACTGAAGCTTTCTTT. Combining the CDR3 with reference TRBV5-1 and TRBJ1-1 gives the whole variable domain KAGVTQTPRYLIKTRGQQVTLSCSPISGHRSVSWYQQTPGQGLQFLFEYFSETQRNKGNFPGRFSGRQFSNSRSEMNVSTLELGDSALYLCASSFAMNTEAFFGQGTRLTVV.

This clone was seen a few times. The chain has TRBV7-8 and TRBJ2-1; D unclear. The V gene's germline CDR1 is SGHVS and CDR2 FQNEAQ. V dropped 1 base and J dropped 5 bases, with 9 bases sitting between them. This CDR3 comprises 14 residues. The DNA for the CDR3 is TGTGCCAGCAGCTTAGGCGTCACTGACAATGAGCAGTTCTTC. Encoded protein: CASSLGVTDNEQFF.

This chain links TRBV7-3 with TRBJ2-3, with 8 bases fitting TRBD2. This CDR3 contains 15 residues. J lost 1 base, V lost 1 base, and 1 base had no gene match. Germline V CDR1 and CDR2: SGHTA, FQGTGA. CDR3 sequence reads: CASSLILAGTDTQYF. The DNA of the CDR3 is TGTGCCAGCAGCTTAATACTAGCGGGCACAGATACGCAGTATTTT. Variable domain in full (rest from reference TRBV7-3 and TRBJ2-3): GAGVSQTPSNKVTEKGKYVELRCDPISGHTALYWYRQSLGQGPEFLIYFQGTGAADDSGLPNDRFFAVRPEGSVSTLKIQRTERGDSAVYLCASSLILAGTDTQYFGPGTRLTVL.

J is TRBJ1-1 and V is TRBV5-1; tentative D call: TRBD1 (6 bases). Germline-derived CDR1 and CDR2 are SGHRS and YFSETQ. V gave up 2 bases and J gave up 1 base, with 12 bases separating them. The CDR3 has 15 amino acids. The CDR3 DNA follows: TGCGCCAGCAGCTTACAGGGCTTCGAGAACACTGAAGCTTTCTTT. Its protein product is CASSLQGFENTEAFF.

The V and J genes are TRBV27 and TRBJ1-6; 7 positions agree with TRBD1. The CDR3 is 18 amino acids. J gave up 2 bases and V 4 bases, and 11 bases lay outside the gene matches. The V gene's germline CDR1 is MNHEY and CDR2 SMNVEV (reference sequence). CDR3 bases: TGTGCCAGCAGTTCCCGACAGGGTGTCGGCGCCTATAATTCACCCCTCCACTTT. Translated: CASSSRQGVGAYNSPLHF.

In its sample, this clone was seen a few times. The chain links TRBV19 to TRBJ2-2; a weak D match, TRBD2 (5 bases). This CDR3 is built from 15 residues. The V gene lost 3 bases and the J gene lost 3 bases, with 11 bases spanning the gap. The V gene's germline CDR1 is LNHDA and CDR2 SQIVND (reference sequence). The CDR3 sequence: CASSMLRTYTGELFF. The CDR3 DNA sequence: TGTGCCAGTAGTATGCTGCGGACTTACACCGGGGAGCTGTTTTTT.

Only a few counts were recorded for this clone. V gene TRBV4-1 combines with J gene TRBJ2-7, with 9 bases fitting TRBD1. The CDR3 has 13 amino acids. Germline loops: CDR1 MGHRA, CDR2 YSYEKL. Trimming at V came to 6 bases and at J to 3 bases, leaving 3 bases not matched to a gene. This CDR3 reads CASSRGQGYEQYF. Written as DNA, the CDR3 is TGCGCCAGCAGTCGGGGACAGGGCTACGAGCAGTACTTC.

J is TRBJ2-1 and V is TRBV10-3, with 8 bases lining up with TRBD2. Germline-derived CDR1 and CDR2 are ENHRY and SYGVKD. CDR3 size: 16 residues. Trimming at V came to 10 bases and at J to 5 bases, leaving 16 bases not matched to a gene. In DNA, the CDR3 is TGTGCCAGCCGGAGTAGCGGGAAAGGAGAAGACAATGAGCAGTTCTTC. Translation gives CASRSSGKGEDNEQFF.

The V gene is TRBV18, the J gene TRBJ1-1; no reliable D call. Germline V gene data show CDR1 as KGHSH and CDR2 as LQKENI. The CDR3 runs 14 residues. V lost 6 bases to trimming and J lost 3 bases, with 14 bases between them. The CDR3 spells CASSYAGSDTEAFF. The CDR3 nucleotides are TGTGCCAGCTCGTACGCCGGGTCAGACACTGAAGCTTTCTTT.

This clone has a handful of counts. The chain recombines TRBV5-4 with TRBJ2-5; D unclear. Trimming stripped 0 bases from V and 1 base from J, with 10 bases between. The length of the CDR3 is 15 residues. CDR1 is SGHNT, CDR2 YYREEE, per germline (reference sequence). CDR3 DNA: TGTGCCAGCAGCTTGGAATTGACAATCCAAGAGACCCAGTACTTC. Translating it yields CASSLELTIQETQYF.

This clone was seen only a few times. The chain carries TRBV18 and TRBJ1-5; TRBD1 matches at 9 bases. Trimming took 4 bases from V and 1 from J; bases not matched to a gene: 11. The germline CDR1 and CDR2 sequences are KGHSH and LQKENI. CDR3 length: 18 residues. This CDR3 reads CASSLGQGSVASNQPQHF. The CDR3, as DNA: TGTGCCAGCTCACTGGGACAGGGAAGTGTTGCGAGCAATCAGCCCCAGCATTTT. Combining the CDR3 with reference TRBV18 and TRBJ1-5 gives the whole variable domain NAGVMQNPRHLVRRRGQEARLRCSPMKGHSHVYWYRQLPEEGLKFMVYLQKENIIDESGMPKERFSAEFPKEGPSILRIQQVVRGDSAAYFCASSLGQGSVASNQPQHFGDGTRLSIL.

This clone was seen a few times. This chain uses TRBV5-4 with TRBJ2-7; a weak D match, TRBD1 (5 bases). Trimming took off 0 bases at V and 0 bases at J, with 10 bases between the two ends. In germline, CDR1 is SGHNT, CDR2 YYREEE (reference sequence). This CDR3 is built from 15 residues. For the CDR3, the DNA is TGTGCCAGCAGCTTGGCAGGGTCTCTCTCCTACGAGCAGTACTTC. As protein: CASSLAGSLSYEQYF.

The chain links TRBV5-5 to TRBJ1-1, with 7 bases that match TRBD1. Germline-derived CDR1 and CDR2 are SGHKS and YYEKEE (reference sequence). J was trimmed by 2 bases and V by 5 bases; bases with no gene match: 6. This CDR3 has 14 residues. The CDR3 DNA reads TGTGCCAGCAGACGCGACAGGGTCAACACTGAAGCTTTCTTT. It yields the protein CASRRDRVNTEAFF.

This rearrangement joins TRBV10-2 to TRBJ2-7; 8 positions match TRBD2. V lost 6 bases to trimming and J lost 4 bases; unmatched junction nucleotides: 11. Per germline, CDR1 WSHSY and CDR2 SAAADI. This CDR3 is 15 amino acids long. CDR3 sequence reads: CASSQPREGLYEQYF. Here the CDR3 DNA reads TGCGCCAGCAGCCAGCCTCGGGAGGGACTGTACGAGCAGTACTTC.

This clone turned up a few times. The rearrangement joins TRBV5-4 to TRBJ1-1; a possible D gene is TRBD1 (5 bases). CDR3 length equals 12 residues. V was shortened by 4 bases and J by 7 bases, with 11 bases between the two germline ends. From germline, CDR1 is SGHNT and CDR2 YYREEE (reference sequence). This CDR3 is CASSIRQSEAFF. In DNA, the CDR3 is TGTGCCAGCAGCATCAGACAGAGTGAAGCTTTCTTT. Full variable domain (missing parts from reference TRBV5-4 and TRBJ1-1): ETGVTQSPTHLIKTRGQQVTLRCSSQSGHNTVSWYQQALGQGPQFIFQYYREEENGRGNFPPRFSGLQFPNYSSELNVNALELDDSALYLCASSIRQSEAFFGQGTRLTVV.

The V gene is TRBV18, the J gene TRBJ1-2; 7 nucleotides align to TRBD1. Germline V gives CDR1 KGHSH, CDR2 LQKENI. This CDR3 is 14 amino acids long. Losses at the gene ends were 3 bases for V and 4 bases for J; bases not matched to a gene: 5. The CDR3 coding sequence is TGTGCCAGCTCACCCGAGGGACAGTCCTATGGCTACACCTTC. It encodes CASSPEGQSYGYTF.

The chain recombines TRBV5-8 with TRBJ2-5; TRBD1 is a possible D gene (6 bases). CDR1 SGHTS and CDR2 YDEGEE come from the germline V gene. Trimming stripped 4 bases from V and 9 bases from J, with 10 bases between. This CDR3 has 11 residues. The CDR3 DNA reads TGTGCCAGCAGCGAACAGGGCTCCCAGTACTTC. This codes for CASSEQGSQYF.

This chain links TRBV5-4 with TRBJ2-5; D not certain. CDR3 length: 12 amino acids. The V gene's germline CDR1 is SGHNT and CDR2 YYREEE (reference sequence). V was clipped by 4 bases and J by 5 bases, with 9 bases between them. CDR3 DNA: TGTGCCAGCAGCAAACCCGGGGAGACCCAGTACTTC. Encoded protein: CASSKPGETQYF.